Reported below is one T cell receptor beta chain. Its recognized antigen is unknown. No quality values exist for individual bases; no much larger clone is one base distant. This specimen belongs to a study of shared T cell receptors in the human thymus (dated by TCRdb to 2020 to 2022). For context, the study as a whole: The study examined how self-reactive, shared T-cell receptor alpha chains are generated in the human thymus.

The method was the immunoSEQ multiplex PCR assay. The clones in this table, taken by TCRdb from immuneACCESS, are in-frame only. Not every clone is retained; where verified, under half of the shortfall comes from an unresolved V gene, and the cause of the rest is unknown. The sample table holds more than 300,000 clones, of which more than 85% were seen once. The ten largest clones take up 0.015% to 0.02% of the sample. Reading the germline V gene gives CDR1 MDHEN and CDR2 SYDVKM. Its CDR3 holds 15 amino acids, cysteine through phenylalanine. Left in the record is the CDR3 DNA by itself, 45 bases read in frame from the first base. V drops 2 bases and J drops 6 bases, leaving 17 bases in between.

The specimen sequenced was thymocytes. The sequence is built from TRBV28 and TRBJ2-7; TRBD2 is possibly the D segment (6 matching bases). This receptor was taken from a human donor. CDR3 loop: CASSLRGTGAGEQYF. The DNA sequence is TGTGCCAGCAGTTTACGGGGGACCGGAGCGGGCGAGCAGTACTTC.